The 8 T cell receptor beta chains given below trace back to one sample, sequenced in a study of blood T cell repertoires in COVID-19. TCRdb's copy holds only in-frame clones and misses some; the assay was immunoSEQ multiplex PCR. The table lists fewer than 130,000 clones, around 90% of them singletons. The source material was peripheral blood. The origin of the receptors is a woman aged 45-60 years with acute or convalescent COVID-19.

The CDR3 loop reads CASRGEGQGEDTQYF. DNA of the CDR3: TGCGCCAGCAGAGGCGAAGGACAGGGGGAGGATACGCAGTATTTT. The chain couples TRBV4-1 to TRBJ2-3, with TRBD1 matching 10 bases. The CDR3 loop spans 15 amino acids. Germline CDR1 reads MGHRA; CDR2 reads YSYEKL. V lost 6 bases and J lost 6; bases outside the gene matches: 9.

The gene calls are TRBV24-1 and TRBJ2-3; no clear D gene. The CDR3 contains 14 residues. Germline assignment: CDR1 KGHDR and CDR2 SFDVKD. Trimming shortened V by 4 bases and J by 0 bases, and 7 bases separated the two germline ends. CDR3 DNA: TGTGCCACCAGTGAGCGCCGGAGCACAGATACGCAGTATTTT. This translates into CATSERRSTDTQYF.

In DNA form, the CDR3 reads TGTGCCACCACCCCGGCGGGTGGAAATGAGCAGTTCTTC. Its translation is CATTPAGGNEQFF. V usage is TRBV24-1 and J usage is TRBJ2-1, with D perhaps TRBD2 (5 bases). CDR1 and CDR2 from the germline V gene are KGHDR and SFDVKD. The CDR3 contains 13 residues. With 8 bases removed from V and 7 bases from J, the gap between germline ends came to 14 bases.

The genes are TRBV4-2 and TRBJ2-2; 9 bases align to TRBD2. With 3 bases clipped from V and 5 bases from J, the junction kept 10 bases outside the gene matches. Germline-derived CDR1 and CDR2 are LGHNA and YNFKEQ. The CDR3 totals 17 residues. CDR3 amino acids: CASSHGVAGVTTGELFF. In DNA, the CDR3 is TGTGCCAGCAGCCACGGGGTAGCGGGAGTAACGACCGGGGAGCTGTTTTTT.

V is TRBV6-1 and J is TRBJ2-1; 9 nucleotides line up with TRBD2. The CDR3 length is 17 residues. The germline V gene has CDR1 MNHNS and CDR2 SASEGT. The J segment lost 3 bases and the V segment lost 2 bases, leaving 8 bases of the junction unmatched. CDR3 coding DNA: TGTGCCAGCAGTGAACCCCGCGGGAGGGATGTCTACAATGAGCAGTTCTTC. It encodes CASSEPRGRDVYNEQFF.

This chain joins TRBV10-3 and TRBJ2-3; 11 bases fit TRBD1. CDR3 length equals 14 residues. The V and J ends lost 6 bases and 5 bases, in that order; junction bases with no gene match: 4. CDR1 and CDR2 (germline): ENHRY, SYGVKD. The CDR3, as DNA: TGTGCCATCAGGGGGACAGGGGGAGGAGATACGCAGTATTTT. Translated: CAIRGTGGGDTQYF.

V usage is TRBV5-1 and J usage is TRBJ2-3; possible D gene TRBD2, 5 bases. The CDR3 is 16 residues long. V shed 0 bases and J shed 1 base, with 12 bases lying between them. The germline V gene has CDR1 SGHRS and CDR2 YFSETQ. Here the CDR3 reads CASSLAGGLGTDTQYF. The CDR3 DNA reads as TGCGCCAGCAGCTTGGCCGGAGGTTTAGGCACAGATACGCAGTATTTT.

This chain links TRBV6-1 with TRBJ1-3, with unresolved D. The germline V gene has CDR1 MNHNS and CDR2 SASEGT. This CDR3 region has 15 residues. Trimming left V 2 bases short and J 0 bases short, with 8 bases between. The CDR3 DNA follows: TGTGCCAGCAGTGAACCTGGGAGCTCTGGAAACACCATATATTTT. It translates to CASSEPGSSGNTIYF.